Described below is a single T cell receptor beta chain sequence and its context. The V gene lost 2 bases and the J gene lost 4 bases, with 16 bases spanning the gap. The CDR3 contains 16 residues. Germline V CDR1 and CDR2: SGHRS, YFSETQ. The sample comes from a study of T cell changes during pregnancy in multiple sclerosis. Some clones are missing from TCRdb's copy, which holds only in-frame ones; the method was immunoSEQ multiplex PCR. The table lists fewer than 45,000 clones, 90% of them singletons. The starting material was CD8+ T cells from peripheral blood mononuclear cells, obtained in the first trimester of pregnancy. The chain combines TRBV5-1 with TRBJ2-1, with D possibly matching TRBD1 (6 bases). This TCR came from a female donor with multiple sclerosis, enrolled in a pregnancy study. CDR3 residues: CASSFIVQGHYNEQFF. CDR3 sequence (DNA): TGCGCCAGCAGCTTCATCGTCCAGGGACATTACAATGAGCAGTTCTTC.